This paragraph reports one T cell receptor beta chain. The antigen this receptor binds is unknown. No base qualities exist here, and no much larger clone lies one base off it. Separate from the approximately 700-subject first cohort, the validation cohort of over 90 subjects was the group to which the donors belonged. Libraries were built with the immunoSEQ multiplex PCR assay. Processing in the source paper ran as follows. To diagnose cytomegalovirus status from the catalog of TCR beta chain sequences, a statistical classification framework was built. Sourced from immuneACCESS, this table was stored by TCRdb with only in-frame sequences that have V and J called. A share of the clones is absent; for the studies checked, an unresolved V gene accounts for under half, and the remainder has no known explanation. Clonal size and the V and J genes are those of that table, whereas D and trimming came from the DNA. This sample comprises about 140,000 clones, almost 85% of them detected only once. Of the sample, approximately 1.5% falls within the top ten clones.

The record originates from a study of cytomegalovirus exposure and HLA in healthy donors (dated by TCRdb to about 2017). In terms of the full investigation: According to a later analysis, the approximately 120 validation repertoires were produced on the same platform as the approximately 610 repertoires of the first cohort. The aim of the study was to test whether cataloging public T cell receptors could identify signatures of past pathogen exposure. In addition to the first cohort of 650 to 750 subjects, a separate validation cohort of 120 different subjects was used. To predict cytomegalovirus infection status, the study combined high-throughput TCR immunosequencing, statistical association of individual TCRs with disease status, and machine learning.

Looking up the germline V gene (reference sequence) yields CDR1 MNHEY and CDR2 SMNVEV. Taken from cysteine to phenylalanine, the CDR3 has 15 residues. This entry keeps only the CDR3 DNA: 45 bases, framed from base 1. The germline V end is reduced by 7 bases and the J end by 4 bases; junction bases left unmatched: 9. Paper-wide results and their limitations: The study gave a list of 150 to 200 TCR beta chains associated with cytomegalovirus. A later analysis found that TCRs clustered in the first cohort also tended to co-occur in the roughly 110 validation repertoires, with 94% of cluster scores above 0. The authors suggested that the approach could potentially be generalized to other disease states and immunological phenotypes. Cytomegalovirus status was reported to be diagnosed by the classifier with high specificity and sensitivity in both the original and validation cohorts. Most TCR sequences were seen in very few donors, while some public TCRs were found in many individuals. A later analysis had no HLA typing for the validation cohort, so co-occurrence there was scored across all 110 or so repertoires. In vitro tests confirmed that a few of the cytomegalovirus-associated TCR beta chains recognize cytomegalovirus antigens.

The sequenced sample was PBMCs. The chain was built from TRBV27 and TRBJ2-1, and TRBD2 aligns with 8 junction nucleotides. The sequence was obtained from a woman under 40 in good health and CMV-seronegative. The CDR3 region: CASKDGGGVYNEQFF. The DNA sequence follows: TGTGCCAGCAAGGACGGGGGGGGAGTTTACAATGAGCAGTTCTTC.